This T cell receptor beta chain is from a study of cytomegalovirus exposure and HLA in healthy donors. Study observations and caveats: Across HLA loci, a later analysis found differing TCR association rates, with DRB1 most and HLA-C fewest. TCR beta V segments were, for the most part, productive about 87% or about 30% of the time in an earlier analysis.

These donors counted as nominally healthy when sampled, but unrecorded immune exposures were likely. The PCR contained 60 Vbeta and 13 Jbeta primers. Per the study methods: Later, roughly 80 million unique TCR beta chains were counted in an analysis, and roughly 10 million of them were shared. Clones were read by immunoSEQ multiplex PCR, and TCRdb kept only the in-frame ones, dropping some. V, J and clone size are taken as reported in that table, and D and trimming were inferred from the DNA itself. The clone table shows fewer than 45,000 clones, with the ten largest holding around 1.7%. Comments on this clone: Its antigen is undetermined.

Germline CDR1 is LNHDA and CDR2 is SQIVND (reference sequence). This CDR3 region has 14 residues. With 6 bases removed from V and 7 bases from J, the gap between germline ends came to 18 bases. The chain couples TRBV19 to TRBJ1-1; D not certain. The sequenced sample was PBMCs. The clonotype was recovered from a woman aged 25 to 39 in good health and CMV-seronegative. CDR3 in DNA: TGTGCCAGTAGGCCCCGACTGGGGAGCAGTGAAGCTTTCTTT. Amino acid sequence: CASRPRLGSSEAFF.